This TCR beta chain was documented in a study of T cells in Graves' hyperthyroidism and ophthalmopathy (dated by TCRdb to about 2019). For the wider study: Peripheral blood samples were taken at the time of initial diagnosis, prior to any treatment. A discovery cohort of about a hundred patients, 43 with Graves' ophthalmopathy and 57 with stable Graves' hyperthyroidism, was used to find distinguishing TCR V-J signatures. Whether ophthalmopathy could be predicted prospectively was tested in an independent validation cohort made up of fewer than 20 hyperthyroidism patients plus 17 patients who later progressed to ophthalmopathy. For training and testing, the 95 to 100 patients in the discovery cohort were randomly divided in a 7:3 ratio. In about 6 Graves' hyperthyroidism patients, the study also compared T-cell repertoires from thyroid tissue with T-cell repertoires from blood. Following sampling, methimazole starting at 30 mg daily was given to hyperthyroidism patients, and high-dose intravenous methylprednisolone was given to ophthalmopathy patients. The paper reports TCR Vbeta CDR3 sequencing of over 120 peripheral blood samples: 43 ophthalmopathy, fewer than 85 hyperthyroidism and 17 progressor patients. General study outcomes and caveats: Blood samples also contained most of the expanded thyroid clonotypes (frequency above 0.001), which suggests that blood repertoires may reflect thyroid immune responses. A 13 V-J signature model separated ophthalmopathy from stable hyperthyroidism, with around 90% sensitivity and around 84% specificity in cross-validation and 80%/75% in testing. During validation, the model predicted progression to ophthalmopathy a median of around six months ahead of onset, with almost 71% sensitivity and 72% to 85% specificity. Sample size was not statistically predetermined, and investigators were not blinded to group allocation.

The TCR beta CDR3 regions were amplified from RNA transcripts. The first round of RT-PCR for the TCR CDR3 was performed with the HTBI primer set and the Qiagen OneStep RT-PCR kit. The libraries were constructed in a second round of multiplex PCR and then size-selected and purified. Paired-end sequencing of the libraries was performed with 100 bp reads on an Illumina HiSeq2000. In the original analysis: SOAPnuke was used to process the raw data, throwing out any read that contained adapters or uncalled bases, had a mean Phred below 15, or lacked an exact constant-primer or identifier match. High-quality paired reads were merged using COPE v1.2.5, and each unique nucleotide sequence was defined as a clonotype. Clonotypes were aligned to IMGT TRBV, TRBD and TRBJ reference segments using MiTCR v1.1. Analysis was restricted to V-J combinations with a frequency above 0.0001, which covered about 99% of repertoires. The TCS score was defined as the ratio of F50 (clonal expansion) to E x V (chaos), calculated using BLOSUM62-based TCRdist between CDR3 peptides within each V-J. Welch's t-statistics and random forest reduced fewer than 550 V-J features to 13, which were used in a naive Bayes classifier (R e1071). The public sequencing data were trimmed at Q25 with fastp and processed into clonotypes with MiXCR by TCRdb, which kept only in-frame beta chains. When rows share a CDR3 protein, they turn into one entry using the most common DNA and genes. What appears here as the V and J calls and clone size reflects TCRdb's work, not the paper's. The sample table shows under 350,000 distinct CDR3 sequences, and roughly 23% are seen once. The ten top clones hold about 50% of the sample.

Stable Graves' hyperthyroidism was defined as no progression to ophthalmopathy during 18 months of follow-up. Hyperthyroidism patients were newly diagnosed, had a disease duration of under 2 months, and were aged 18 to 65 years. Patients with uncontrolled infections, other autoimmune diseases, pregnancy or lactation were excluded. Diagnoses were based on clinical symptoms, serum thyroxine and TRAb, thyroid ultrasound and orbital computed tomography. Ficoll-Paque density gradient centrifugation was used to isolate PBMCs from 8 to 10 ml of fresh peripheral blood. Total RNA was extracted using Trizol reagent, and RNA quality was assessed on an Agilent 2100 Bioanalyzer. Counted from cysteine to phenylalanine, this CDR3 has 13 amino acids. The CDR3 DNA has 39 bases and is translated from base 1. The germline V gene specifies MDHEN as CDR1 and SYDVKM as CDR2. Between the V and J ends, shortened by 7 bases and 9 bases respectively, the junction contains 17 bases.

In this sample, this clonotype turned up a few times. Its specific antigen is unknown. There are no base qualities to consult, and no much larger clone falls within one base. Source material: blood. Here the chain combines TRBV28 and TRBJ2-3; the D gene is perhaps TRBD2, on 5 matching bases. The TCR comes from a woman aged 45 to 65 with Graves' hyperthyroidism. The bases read TGTGCCAGCAAAGCGTTCGGGAAAGAGACGCAGTATTTT. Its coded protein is CASKAFGKETQYF.